What follows are 32 T cell receptor beta chains derived from one specimen sequenced in a study of cytomegalovirus exposure and HLA in healthy donors. The PCR ran on 60 Vbeta and 13 Jbeta primers. Clones were sequenced by immunoSEQ multiplex PCR, and TCRdb holds only the in-frame ones, with some missing. The sample lists some 210,000 clones; more than 75% were seen once. Sequenced: PBMCs. These receptors all come from a man younger than 45 in good health and CMV-seronegative.

The rearrangement uses TRBV15 and TRBJ1-5; 8 nucleotides agree with TRBD1. Per the germline V gene, CDR1 is LNHNV and CDR2 is YYDKDF (reference sequence). The CDR3 has 20 amino acids. Trimming cost V 3 bases and J 0 bases; bases outside gene matches: 16. Here the CDR3 reads CATSRWVPGQGLYSNQPQHF. As DNA, the CDR3 is TGTGCCACCAGCAGGTGGGTTCCTGGACAGGGACTCTATAGCAATCAGCCCCAGCATTTT.

This clone was recorded only once. The chain is built from TRBV19 and TRBJ1-5, with 10 bases fitting TRBD1. Germline CDR1 is LNHDA and CDR2 is SQIVND (reference sequence). The CDR3 covers 13 residues. Trimming removed 7 bases from V and 6 bases from J; junction bases left unmatched: 3. The CDR3 nucleotides are TGTGCCAGTATGACAGGGGGCCCTCAGCCCCAGCATTTT. Its protein is CASMTGGPQPQHF.

V is TRBV11-3 and J is TRBJ2-1; 12 bases align to TRBD2. Germline CDR1 and CDR2: SGHNT and YENEEA. There are 14 residues in the CDR3. After removal of 3 bases from V and 13 bases from J, the junction contained 7 bases not matched to a gene. The CDR3 loop is CASSLGPSGGAQFF. The CDR3 coding sequence is TGTGCCAGCAGCTTGGGCCCTAGCGGGGGGGCCCAGTTCTTC.

The V gene is TRBV28, the J gene TRBJ1-4, with 9 bases that match TRBD1. Germline CDR1 is MDHEN and CDR2 is SYDVKM. The CDR3 contains 17 residues. J was trimmed by 1 base and V by 2 bases; bases with no gene match: 5. The CDR3 DNA follows: TGTGCCAGCAGTTTACTGGGACAGGGTAGAACTAATGAAAAACTGTTTTTT. Its protein is CASSLLGQGRTNEKLFF.

The rearrangement uses TRBV19 and TRBJ2-1; 9 nucleotides line up with TRBD2. This CDR3 contains 14 residues. Trimming removed 9 bases from V and 4 bases from J; junction bases left unmatched: 7. Germline CDR1 LNHDA, CDR2 SQIVND (reference sequence). DNA of the CDR3: TGTGCCAGCACAGAAGCGGGAGGTTACAATGAGCAGTTCTTC. It translates to CASTEAGGYNEQFF.

This chain connects TRBV20-1 to TRBJ2-5; D gene uncertain. The CDR3 runs to 11 residues. Germline V gene lookup returns CDR1 DFQATT and CDR2 SNEGSKA (reference sequence). Trimming removed 0 bases from V and 7 bases from J, with 6 bases in between. This CDR3 is CSARDLVTQYF. The CDR3 DNA is TGCAGTGCTAGAGATCTCGTGACCCAGTACTTC.

The rearrangement links TRBV19 to TRBJ2-3; 7 nucleotides align to TRBD2. The CDR3 extends over 14 amino acids. Germline trimming cut 4 bases from V and 4 bases from J; bases unmatched to any gene: 5. Germline loops: CDR1 LNHDA, CDR2 SQIVND (reference sequence). The CDR3 sequence: CASSSGSGPDTQYF. The CDR3 DNA follows: TGTGCCAGTAGTAGCGGGAGTGGGCCAGATACGCAGTATTTT.

The V gene is TRBV28, the J gene TRBJ2-2; 7 bases fit TRBD2. J lost 5 bases, V lost 4 bases, and 16 bases had no gene match. The CDR3 has 18 residues. CDR1 MDHEN and CDR2 SYDVKM come from the germline V gene. CDR3 DNA sequence: TGTGCCAGCAGTTCCGGGCTAGCGGTTTTGAGGGGAACCGGGGAGCTGTTTTTT. Protein product: CASSSGLAVLRGTGELFF.

This clone was observed a few times. The rearrangement links TRBV19 to TRBJ2-1; D is perhaps TRBD2 (6 bases). The germline gives CDR1 LNHDA, CDR2 SQIVND (reference sequence). V lost 9 bases and J lost 0, with 12 bases in between. The CDR3 consists of 14 residues. For the CDR3, the DNA is TGTGCCAGCTCGGAGGGGAGCTCCTACAATGAGCAGTTCTTC. Encoded protein: CASSEGSSYNEQFF.

In this sample, this clone turned up once. This sequence joins TRBV2 and TRBJ2-3; the D gene is possibly TRBD2 (5 bases). V dropped 8 bases and J dropped 1 base, with 13 bases sitting between them. CDR1 and CDR2 from the germline V gene are SNHLY and FYNNEI. The CDR3 loop spans 14 amino acids. CDR3: CASQPIARTDTQYF. CDR3 bases: TGTGCCAGCCAGCCTATAGCGCGCACAGATACGCAGTATTTT.

This chain connects TRBV9 to TRBJ1-3; D is undetermined. The V and J ends lost 5 bases and 0 bases respectively, with 9 bases between them. The CDR3 has 14 amino acids. The germline CDR1 and CDR2 sequences are SGDLS and YYNGEE. CDR3 nucleotide sequence: TGTGCCAGCAGGGAACCGGGCTCTGGAAACACCATATATTTT. Its protein product is CASREPGSGNTIYF. The full variable domain, its missing parts supplied by reference TRBV9 and TRBJ1-3, is DSGVTQTPKHLITATGQRVTLRCSPRSGDLSVYWYQQSLDQGLQFLIQYYNGEERAKGNILERFSAQQFPDLHSELNLSSLELGDSALYFCASREPGSGNTIYFGEGSWLTVV.

This chain joins TRBV14 and TRBJ2-2; no firm D call. The CDR3 consists of 13 residues. The germline V gene encodes CDR1 SGHDN and CDR2 FVKESK. The ends were cut back, 4 bases at V and 6 bases at J, with 9 bases in the middle. CDR3 coding DNA: TGTGCCAGCAGCCCAGGAAGGTCCGGGGAGCTGTTTTTT. Protein sequence: CASSPGRSGELFF.

The chain recombines TRBV5-6 with TRBJ1-1; no clear D. CDR1 and CDR2 from the germline V gene are SGHDT and YYEEEE. This CDR3 has 13 amino acids. With 1 base removed from V and 3 bases from J, the gap between germline ends came to 7 bases. The CDR3 is CASSLSGYTEAFF. The CDR3, as DNA: TGTGCCAGCAGCTTGTCGGGGTACACTGAAGCTTTCTTT.

The chain couples TRBV2 to TRBJ2-1; 8 bases line up with TRBD2. V was clipped by 2 bases and J by 6 bases; unmatched bases: 9. Germline V CDR1 and CDR2: SNHLY, FYNNEI. The CDR3 runs to 16 residues. CDR3 loop: CASSEMSREGSNEQFF. For the CDR3, the DNA is TGTGCCAGCAGTGAAATGAGCCGGGAGGGGTCCAATGAGCAGTTCTTC.

The CDR3 here is CASSLGGDYEQYF. The CDR3 nucleotides read TGTGCCAGCAGTCTAGGGGGGGACTACGAGCAGTACTTC. The rearrangement links TRBV27 to TRBJ2-7, with TRBD2 as a possible D gene (7 bases). CDR1 is MNHEY and CDR2 is SMNVEV in the germline V gene (reference sequence). CDR3 size: 13 residues. V was pared by 5 bases and J by 3 bases, with 11 bases between.

Here the CDR3 reads CASSLTNNEQFF. The CDR3 bases are TGTGCCAGCAGCCTTACAAACAATGAGCAGTTCTTC. The chain uses TRBV7-9 and TRBJ2-1; D remains ambiguous. With 5 bases removed from V and 5 bases from J, the gap between germline ends came to 7 bases. CDR3 length: 12 amino acids. CDR1 and CDR2 from the germline V gene are SEHNR and FQNEAQ (reference sequence).

The CDR3 DNA reads TGCGCCAGCAGCCCAGGACTGACAGGCCGTTGGGAGACCCAGTACTTC. It translates to CASSPGLTGRWETQYF. The chain is built from TRBV5-1 and TRBJ2-5; a possible D gene is TRBD1 (6 bases). The CDR3 covers 16 residues. Per the germline V gene, CDR1 is SGHRS and CDR2 is YFSETQ. The V and J ends lost 4 bases and 5 bases respectively, with 21 bases between them.

The chain has TRBV11-2 and TRBJ2-3, with TRBD2 matching 8 bases. Per the germline V gene, CDR1 is SGHAT and CDR2 is FQNNGV. The CDR3 loop spans 17 amino acids. Germline trimming cut 8 bases from V and 4 bases from J; bases unmatched to any gene: 17. CDR3 DNA: TGTGCCAGCGGGTCCTCCGGGACTAGGATTCGGCCAGATACGCAGTATTTT. Its protein is CASGSSGTRIRPDTQYF.

This clone was detected a few times. The chain joins TRBV6-1 to TRBJ2-4, with D possibly being TRBD2 (5 bases). This CDR3 spans 14 amino acids. Trimming took off 6 bases at V and 0 bases at J, with 9 bases between the two ends. Looked up from germline, CDR1 is MNHNS and CDR2 is SASEGT. The CDR3 spells CASREGPAKNIQYF. As DNA, the CDR3 is TGTGCCAGCAGAGAGGGTCCAGCCAAAAACATTCAGTACTTC.

The rearrangement uses TRBV11-1 and TRBJ1-5; D call uncertain. The CDR3 extends over 15 amino acids. The germline V gene encodes CDR1 SGHAT and CDR2 FQDESV (reference sequence). V lost 0 bases and J lost 2, with 8 bases in between. CDR3 region: CASSLAEPGNQPQHF. For the CDR3, the DNA is TGTGCCAGCAGCTTAGCGGAGCCAGGCAATCAGCCCCAGCATTTT.

For this clone: An end of the junction does not agree with germline; a read error may underlie this. The chain carries TRBV5-4 and TRBJ2-6; 8 bases map to TRBD2. Germline CDR1 SGHNT, CDR2 YYREEE (reference sequence). The CDR3 consists of 15 residues. CDR3 amino acids: CASSPGGTGANGLTF. The CDR3 DNA is TGTGCCAGCAGCCCGGGAGGGACCGGGGCCAACGGCCTGACTTTC.

The sample holds a few counts of this clone. The V and J genes are TRBV29-1 and TRBJ1-4; 8 bases line up with TRBD1. The CDR3 is 17 amino acids. The J segment lost 5 bases and the V segment lost 7 bases, leaving 18 bases of the junction unmatched. Germline lookup yields CDR1 SQVTM and CDR2 ANQGSEA. The CDR3 DNA follows: TGCAGCGCTGTGACCGACGACAGGGGTTCAGCGAATGAAAAACTGTTTTTT. This encodes CSAVTDDRGSANEKLFF.

This clone appeared once. The rearrangement links TRBV2 to TRBJ1-1; D unclear. CDR3 length: 11 residues. Looked up from germline, CDR1 is SNHLY and CDR2 is FYNNEI. The V gene lost 6 bases and the J gene lost 5 bases, with 7 bases spanning the gap. The CDR3 is CASSAGTEAFF. The CDR3 bases are TGTGCCAGCAGCGCCGGTACTGAAGCTTTCTTT. Together with reference TRBV2 and TRBJ1-1, the CDR3 gives the full variable domain: EPEVTQTPSHQVTQMGQEVILRCVPISNHLYFYWYRQILGQKVEFLVSFYNNEISEKSEIFDDQFSVERPDGSNFTLKIRSTKLEDSAMYFCASSAGTEAFFGQGTRLTVV.

The chain joins TRBV4-2 to TRBJ2-7; D remains ambiguous. CDR1 and CDR2 from the germline V gene are LGHNA and YNFKEQ. This CDR3 has 16 residues. V was pared by 0 bases and J by 1 base, with 13 bases between. Written as DNA, the CDR3 is TGTGCCAGCAGCCAAGAGAGAGGCCTCGCGTCCTACGAGCAGTACTTC. Protein: CASSQERGLASYEQYF.

This chain uses TRBV7-9 with TRBJ2-5; D is perhaps TRBD1 (6 bases). Germline CDR1 and CDR2: SEHNR and FQNEAQ (reference sequence). Trimming removed 5 bases at V and 4 bases at J, with 17 bases between. The CDR3 runs to 15 residues. The CDR3 here is CASSLPGGWGETQYF. The CDR3 coding sequence is TGTGCCAGCAGCCTACCTGGGGGCTGGGGAGAGACCCAGTACTTC.

This chain links TRBV6-5 with TRBJ2-7; TRBD2 might be the D (5 bases). Germline values: CDR1 MNHEY, CDR2 SVGAGI. The CDR3 has 12 residues. The germline V and J ends were trimmed by 6 bases and 2 bases, with 8 bases remaining between them. CDR3 in amino acids: CASRGEPYEQYF. CDR3 nucleotides: TGTGCCAGCAGGGGAGAGCCCTACGAGCAGTACTTC.

CDR3 sequence (DNA): TGTGCCAGCAGCGACCGGGACAGGGACCGTGGTGAGCAGTACTTC. Translating gives CASSDRDRDRGEQYF. This sequence joins TRBV7-9 and TRBJ2-7; 9 nucleotides agree with TRBD1. J lost 7 bases, V lost 5 bases, and 12 bases had no gene match. The CDR3 has 15 residues. Germline CDR1 SEHNR, CDR2 FQNEAQ (reference sequence).

The rearrangement joins TRBV4-3 to TRBJ1-1; D is ambiguous. Trimming pared 0 bases from V and 6 bases from J, leaving 14 bases between. The CDR3 has 15 amino acids. Germline CDR1 and CDR2: LGHNA and YSLEER. CDR3 sequence: CASSQDDGLGSEAFF. CDR3 bases: TGCGCCAGCAGCCAAGATGACGGTTTGGGCTCTGAAGCTTTCTTT.

This clone appeared once. This chain links TRBV5-6 with TRBJ1-6; 12 bases are a match to TRBD1. The CDR3 covers 18 residues. CDR1 SGHDT and CDR2 YYEEEE come from the germline V gene. J gave up 0 bases and V 4 bases, and 5 bases lay outside the gene matches. As DNA, the CDR3 is TGTGCCAGCAGCCGGGACAGGGGGCCTAGCTCCTATAATTCACCCCTCCACTTT. This translates into CASSRDRGPSSYNSPLHF.

The chain uses TRBV28 and TRBJ1-5, with 7 bases that match TRBD1. The CDR3 has 15 amino acids. From germline, CDR1 is MDHEN and CDR2 SYDVKM. V was pared by 1 base and J by 4 bases, with 4 bases of the junction left unmatched. The CDR3 nucleotides are TGTGCCAGCAGTTTATTGGACAGGCCTAATCAGCCCCAGCATTTT. This gives the protein CASSLLDRPNQPQHF.

The chain recombines TRBV29-1 with TRBJ2-6, with 10 bases that match TRBD1. The CDR3 contains 16 residues. Trimming removed 4 bases from V and 3 bases from J; junction bases left unmatched: 6. Germline assignment: CDR1 SQVTM and CDR2 ANQGSEA. The CDR3 region has the DNA TGCAGCGTTGGGGGGACAGGGGCCCTTGGGGCCAACGTCCTGACTTTC. Amino acids: CSVGGTGALGANVLTF.

This chain joins TRBV5-6 and TRBJ2-1; 8 bases agree with TRBD2. Losses at the gene ends were 0 bases for V and 16 bases for J; bases not matched to a gene: 15. Germline CDR1 reads SGHDT; CDR2 reads YYEEEE. This CDR3 has 15 residues. The CDR3 loop reads CASSLERGSRGGNFF. CDR3 DNA: TGTGCCAGCAGCTTGGAAAGGGGCTCACGGGGGGGGAATTTCTTC.